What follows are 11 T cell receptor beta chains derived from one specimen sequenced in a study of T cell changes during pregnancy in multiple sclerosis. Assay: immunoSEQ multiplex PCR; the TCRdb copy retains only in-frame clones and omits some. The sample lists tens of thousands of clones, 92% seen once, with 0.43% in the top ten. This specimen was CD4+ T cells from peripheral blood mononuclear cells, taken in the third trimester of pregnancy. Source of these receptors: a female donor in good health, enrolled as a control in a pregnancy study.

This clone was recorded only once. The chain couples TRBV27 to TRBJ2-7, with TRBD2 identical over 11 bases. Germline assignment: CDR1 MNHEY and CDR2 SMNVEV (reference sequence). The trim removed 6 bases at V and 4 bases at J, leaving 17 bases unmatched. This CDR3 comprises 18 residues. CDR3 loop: CASSSPRGSGGAFYEQYF. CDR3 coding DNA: TGTGCCAGCAGCAGCCCCAGAGGTAGCGGGGGGGCCTTTTACGAGCAGTACTTC.

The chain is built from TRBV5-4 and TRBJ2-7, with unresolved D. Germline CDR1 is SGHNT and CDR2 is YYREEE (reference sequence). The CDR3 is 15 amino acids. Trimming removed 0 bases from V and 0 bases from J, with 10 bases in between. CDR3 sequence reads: CASSLGQLSSYEQYF. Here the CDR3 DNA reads TGTGCCAGCAGCTTGGGGCAGTTATCCTCCTACGAGCAGTACTTC.

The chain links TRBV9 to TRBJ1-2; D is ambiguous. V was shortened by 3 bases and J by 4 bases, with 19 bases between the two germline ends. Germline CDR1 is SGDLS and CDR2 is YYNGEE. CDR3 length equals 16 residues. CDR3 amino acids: CASSAAEKNLGYGYTF. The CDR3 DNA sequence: TGTGCCAGCAGCGCGGCCGAAAAAAATCTAGGCTATGGCTACACCTTC. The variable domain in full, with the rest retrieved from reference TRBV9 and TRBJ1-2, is DSGVTQTPKHLITATGQRVTLRCSPRSGDLSVYWYQQSLDQGLQFLIQYYNGEERAKGNILERFSAQQFPDLHSELNLSSLELGDSALYFCASSAAEKNLGYGYTFGSGTRLTVV.

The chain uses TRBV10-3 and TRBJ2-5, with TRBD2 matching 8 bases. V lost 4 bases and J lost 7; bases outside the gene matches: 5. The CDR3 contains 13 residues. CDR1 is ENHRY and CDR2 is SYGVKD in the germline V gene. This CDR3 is CAISATSDGTQYF. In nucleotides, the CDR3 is TGTGCCATCAGTGCGACTAGCGACGGGACCCAGTACTTC.

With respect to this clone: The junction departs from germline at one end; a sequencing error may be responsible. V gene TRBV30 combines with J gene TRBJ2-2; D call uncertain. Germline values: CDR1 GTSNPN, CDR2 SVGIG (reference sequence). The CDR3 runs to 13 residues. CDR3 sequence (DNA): TGTGTCTGGAGAGTATCGAGTTCCGGGGAGCTGTTTTTT. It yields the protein CVWRVSSSGELFF.

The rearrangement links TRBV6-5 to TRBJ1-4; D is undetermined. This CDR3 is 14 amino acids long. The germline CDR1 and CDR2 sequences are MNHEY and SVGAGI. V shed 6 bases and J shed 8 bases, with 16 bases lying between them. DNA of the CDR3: TGTGCCAGCAGGTGGGCCTCCGGAGGCGAAAAACTGTTTTTT. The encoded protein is CASRWASGGEKLFF.

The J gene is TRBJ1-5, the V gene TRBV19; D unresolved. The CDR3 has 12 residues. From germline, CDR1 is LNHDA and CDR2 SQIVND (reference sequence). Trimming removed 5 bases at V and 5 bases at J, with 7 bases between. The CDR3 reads CASSPLDQPQHF. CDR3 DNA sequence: TGTGCCAGTAGTCCCCTTGATCAGCCCCAGCATTTT. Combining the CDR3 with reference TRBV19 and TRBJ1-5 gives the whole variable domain DGGITQSPKYLFRKEGQNVTLSCEQNLNHDAMYWYRQDPGQGLRLIYYSQIVNDFQKGDIAEGYSVSREKKESFPLTVTSAQKNPTAFYLCASSPLDQPQHFGDGTRLSIL.

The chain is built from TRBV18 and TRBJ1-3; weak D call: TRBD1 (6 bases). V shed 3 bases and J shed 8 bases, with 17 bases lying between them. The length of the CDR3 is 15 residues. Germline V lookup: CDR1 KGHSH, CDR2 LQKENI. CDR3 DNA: TGTGCCAGCTCACCGGGCCAGGGGCTTCTTGACACCATATATTTT. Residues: CASSPGQGLLDTIYF.

CDR3 region: CASRPTGGLDTQYF. Here the CDR3 DNA reads TGTGCCAGCAGACCTACAGGGGGCCTAGATACGCAGTATTTT. This sequence joins TRBV6-5 and TRBJ2-3, with TRBD1 matching 9 bases. Germline CDR1 MNHEY, CDR2 SVGAGI. V was clipped by 6 bases and J by 5 bases; unmatched bases: 6. This CDR3 has 14 residues.

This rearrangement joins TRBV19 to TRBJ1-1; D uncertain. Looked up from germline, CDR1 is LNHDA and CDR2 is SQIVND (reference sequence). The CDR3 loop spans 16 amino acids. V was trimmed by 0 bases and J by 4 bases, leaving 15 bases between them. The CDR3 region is CASSIEASPVVTEAFF. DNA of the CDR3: TGTGCCAGTAGTATAGAGGCCTCCCCCGTGGTCACTGAAGCTTTCTTT.

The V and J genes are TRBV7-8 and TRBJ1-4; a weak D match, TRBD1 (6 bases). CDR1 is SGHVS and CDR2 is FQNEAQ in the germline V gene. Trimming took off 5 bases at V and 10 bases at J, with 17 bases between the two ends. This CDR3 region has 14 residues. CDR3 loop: CASSPRGRDGKLFF. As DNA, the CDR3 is TGTGCCAGCAGCCCCAGGGGCCGGGATGGAAAACTGTTTTTT.